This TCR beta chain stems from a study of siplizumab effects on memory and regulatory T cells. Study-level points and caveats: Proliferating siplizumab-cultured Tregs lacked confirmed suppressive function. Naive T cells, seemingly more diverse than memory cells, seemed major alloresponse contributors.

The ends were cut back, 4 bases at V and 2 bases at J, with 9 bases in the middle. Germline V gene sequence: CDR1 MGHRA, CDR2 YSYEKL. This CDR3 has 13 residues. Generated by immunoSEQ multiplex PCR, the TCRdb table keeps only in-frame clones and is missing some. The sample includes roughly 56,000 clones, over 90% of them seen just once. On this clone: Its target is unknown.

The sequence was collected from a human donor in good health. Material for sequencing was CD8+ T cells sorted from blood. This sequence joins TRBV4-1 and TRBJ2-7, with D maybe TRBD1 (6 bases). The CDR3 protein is CASSPRGPYEQYF. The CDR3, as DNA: TGCGCCAGCAGCCCCAGGGGACCCTACGAGCAGTACTTC.